This entry features one TCR beta chain sequence. Germline V CDR1 and CDR2: MNHEY, SVGAGI. This CDR3 is 16 amino acids long. V was clipped by 0 bases and J by 7 bases; unmatched bases: 10. These data come from a study of blood T cell repertoires in COVID-19. Overall study: The United States, Italy and Spain supplied acute and convalescent COVID-19 samples. The analysed material was cDNA or gDNA that came from T cells, B-cell-depleted T cells, or PBMCs.

As originally analysed: Amplification of reference gene primers was used by the study to estimate nucleated cell counts. TCRdb's copy holds only in-frame clones and misses some; the assay was immunoSEQ multiplex PCR. From that table come the V and J calls and clone size; the DNA was used to work out D and trimming. The table has more than 250,000 clones, roughly 83% seen once. V is TRBV6-5 and J is TRBJ2-3; TRBD2 agrees at 7 bases. The source material was peripheral blood. The sequence derives from a woman between 45 and 60 years old with acute or convalescent COVID-19. This chain's CDR3 is CASSYSPRTSGYTQYF. The DNA for the CDR3 is TGTGCCAGCAGTTACTCTCCTCGGACTAGTGGGTATACGCAGTATTTT.